This TCR beta chain was obtained from a study of T cells of healthy individuals. Germline V gives CDR1 SGHNT, CDR2 YYREEE (reference sequence). The CDR3 consists of 13 residues. J was trimmed by 2 bases and V by 4 bases; bases with no gene match: 2. TCRdb itself ran the 5' RACE reads through MiXCR, one entry per CDR3 protein. Among around 83,000 distinct CDR3 sequences, about 5% were seen once, and the ten largest hold 7.5% to 9.5%. The chain couples TRBV5-4 to TRBJ2-5; 7 positions agree with TRBD1. The TCR originated in a female donor in good health. The CDR3 DNA reads as TGTGCCAGCAGCGGGGGACAGCAAGAGACCCAGTACTTC. Protein product: CASSGGQQETQYF.